The 4 T cell receptor beta chains below were found in one sample sequenced in a study of blood T cell repertoires in COVID-19. Data came from immunoSEQ multiplex PCR; TCRdb stores just in-frame clones and leaves some out. Here the sample spans hundreds of thousands of clones, around nine tenths being singletons. The sample was PBMCs or T cells enriched from blood (not recorded which). Receptors originate from a woman between 45 and 65 years old who had been exposed to COVID-19.

The chain couples TRBV28 to TRBJ1-4, with D maybe TRBD1 (5 bases). Trimming removed 8 bases from V and 4 bases from J, with 11 bases in between. This CDR3 spans 13 amino acids. In germline, CDR1 is MDHEN, CDR2 SYDVKM. For the CDR3, the DNA is TGTGCCAGCCAGTTGGGGGGTAATGAAAAACTGTTTTTT. This codes for CASQLGGNEKLFF.

V is TRBV19 and J is TRBJ2-3; D possibly corresponds to TRBD2 (5 bases). With 4 bases removed from V and 10 bases from J, the gap between germline ends came to 15 bases. The CDR3 totals 13 residues. In germline, CDR1 is LNHDA, CDR2 SQIVND (reference sequence). In DNA form, the CDR3 reads TGTGCCAGTAGTACCAAACTAGAGTCCCCGCAGTATTTT. Amino acids: CASSTKLESPQYF. Filled out from reference TRBV19 and TRBJ2-3, the complete variable domain reads DGGITQSPKYLFRKEGQNVTLSCEQNLNHDAMYWYRQDPGQGLRLIYYSQIVNDFQKGDIAEGYSVSREKKESFPLTVTSAQKNPTAFYLCASSTKLESPQYFGPGTRLTVL.

The V and J genes are TRBV7-2 and TRBJ2-7; 7 nucleotides align to TRBD1. The germline CDR1 and CDR2 sequences are SGHTA and FQGNSA. The CDR3 sequence is 15 residues long. V trimming: 5 bases; J trimming: 3 bases; junction bases outside the gene matches: 10. This CDR3 reads CASSPRGQVNYEQYF. The CDR3 nucleotides are TGTGCCAGCAGCCCTAGGGGGCAGGTCAACTACGAGCAGTACTTC.

In the case of this clone: Other nucleotide sequences in the sample specify the same CDR3. The V and J genes are TRBV7-9 and TRBJ2-1; TRBD1 aligns across 9 bases. In germline, CDR1 is SEHNR, CDR2 FQNEAQ (reference sequence). The junction had 5 bases not matched to a gene; V was cut back by 5 bases and J by 3 bases. This CDR3 comprises 15 residues. The CDR3 spells CASSPGQGNYNEQFF. CDR3 nucleotide sequence: TGTGCCAGCAGCCCCGGACAGGGGAACTACAATGAGCAGTTCTTC.